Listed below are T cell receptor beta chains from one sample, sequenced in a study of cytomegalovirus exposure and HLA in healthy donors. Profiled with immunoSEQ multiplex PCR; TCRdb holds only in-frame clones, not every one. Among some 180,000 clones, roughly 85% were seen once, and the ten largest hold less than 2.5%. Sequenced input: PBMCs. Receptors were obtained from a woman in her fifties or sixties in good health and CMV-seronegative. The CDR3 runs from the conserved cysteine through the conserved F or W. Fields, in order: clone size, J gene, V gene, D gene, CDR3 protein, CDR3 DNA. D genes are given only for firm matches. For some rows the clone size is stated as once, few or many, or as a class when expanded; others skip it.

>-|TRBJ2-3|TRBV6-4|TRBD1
CASSIQGSTDTQYF
TGTGCCAGCAGCATACAGGGGAGCACAGATACGCAGTATTTT
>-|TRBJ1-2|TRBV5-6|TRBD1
CASSQGQLNYGYTF
TGTGCCAGCAGCCAGGGACAGCTTAACTATGGCTACACCTTC
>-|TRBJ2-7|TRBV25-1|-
CASLYWDGGGCYEQYF
TGTGCCAGCCTCTATTGGGACGGGGGTGGCTGCTACGAGCAGTACTTC
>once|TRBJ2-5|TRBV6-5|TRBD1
CASSYSVTGETQYF
TGTGCCAGCAGTTACTCGGTGACAGGGGAGACCCAGTACTTC
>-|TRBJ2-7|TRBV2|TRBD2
CASSVWRERYEQYF
TGTGCCAGCAGTGTGTGGCGGGAGCGCTACGAGCAGTACTTC
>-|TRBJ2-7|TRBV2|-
CASRGVNEQYF
TGTGCCAGCCGGGGAGTTAACGAGCAGTACTTC
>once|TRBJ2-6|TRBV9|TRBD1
CASRQTGGAGANVLTF
TGTGCCAGCAGACAGACAGGGGGCGCGGGGGCCAACGTCCTGACTTTC
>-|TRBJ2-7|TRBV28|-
CASRLNRDEQYF
TGTGCCAGCAGACTCAACAGGGACGAGCAGTACTTC
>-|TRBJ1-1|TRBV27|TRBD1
CASGSTGTGRVNTEAFF
TGTGCCAGCGGATCCACCGGGACAGGGAGGGTGAACACTGAAGCTTTCTTT
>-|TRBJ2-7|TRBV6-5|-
CASSRLPSYEQYF
TGTGCCAGCAGCCGACTCCCTTCCTACGAGCAGTACTTC
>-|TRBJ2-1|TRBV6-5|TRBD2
CASSGSGRGEQFF
TGTGCCAGCAGCGGTAGCGGGAGAGGTGAGCAGTTCTTC
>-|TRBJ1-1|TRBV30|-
CAWRPPGATNTEAFF
TGTGCCTGGAGGCCCCCTGGGGCGACGAACACTGAAGCTTTCTTT
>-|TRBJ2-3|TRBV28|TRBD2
CASSPRSSGGGDTQYF
TGTGCCAGCAGTCCCCGGAGTAGCGGGGGTGGGGATACGCAGTATTTT
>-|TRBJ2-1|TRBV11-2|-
CASSFRDTRNEQFF
TGTGCCAGCAGCTTCCGGGACACCCGGAATGAGCAGTTCTTC
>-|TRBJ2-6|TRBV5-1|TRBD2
CASRWTSGSSGANVLTF
TGCGCCAGCCGCTGGACTAGCGGAAGCTCTGGGGCCAACGTCCTGACTTTC
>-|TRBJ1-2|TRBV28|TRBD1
CASSSDGTGVYGYTF
TGTGCCAGCAGTTCTGACGGGACAGGGGTTTATGGCTACACCTTC
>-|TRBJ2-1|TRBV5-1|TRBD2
CASRKREGPNEQFF
TGCGCCAGCAGGAAGCGGGAGGGCCCCAATGAGCAGTTCTTC
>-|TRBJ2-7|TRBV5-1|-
CASSLTSYEQYF
TGCGCCAGCAGCTTGACATCCTACGAGCAGTACTTC
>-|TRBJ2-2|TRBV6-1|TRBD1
CASSGSRDRAGTGELFF
TGTGCCAGCAGTGGATCCCGGGACAGGGCGGGCACCGGGGAGCTGTTTTTT
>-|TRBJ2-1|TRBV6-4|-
CASSTRRGQDHNEQFF
TGTGCCAGCAGCACCCGAAGGGGACAAGACCACAATGAGCAGTTCTTC
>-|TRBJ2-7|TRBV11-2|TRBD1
CASSLGQGHEQYF
TGTGCCAGCAGCTTAGGACAGGGCCACGAGCAGTACTTC
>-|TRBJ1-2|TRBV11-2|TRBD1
CASSPGQGGGYTF
TGTGCCAGCAGCCCCGGACAGGGGGGGGGCTACACCTTC
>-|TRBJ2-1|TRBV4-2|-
CASSQDTASSYNEQFF
TGTGCCAGCAGCCAAGATACCGCGAGCTCCTACAATGAGCAGTTCTTC
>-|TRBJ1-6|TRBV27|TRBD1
CASSLDRGNSPLHF
TGTGCCAGCAGTTTAGACAGGGGCAATTCACCCCTCCACTTT
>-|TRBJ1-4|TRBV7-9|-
CASSLGGEPGEKLFF
TGTGCCAGCAGCTTAGGGGGGGAACCTGGAGAAAAACTGTTTTTT
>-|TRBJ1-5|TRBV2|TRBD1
CASSREGQGNQPQHF
TGTGCCAGCAGCCGAGAGGGACAGGGCAATCAGCCCCAGCATTTT
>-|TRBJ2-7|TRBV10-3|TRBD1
CAISEHRDREVGEQYF
TGTGCCATCAGTGAGCATAGGGACAGGGAGGTTGGCGAGCAGTACTTC
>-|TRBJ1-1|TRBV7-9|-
CASSYRSKNTEAFF
TGTGCCAGCAGCTACAGGAGCAAGAACACTGAAGCTTTCTTT
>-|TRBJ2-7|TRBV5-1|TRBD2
CASSLSAAGDHEQYF
TGCGCCAGCAGCTTATCAGCGGCGGGGGACCACGAGCAGTACTTC
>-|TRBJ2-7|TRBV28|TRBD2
CASSLGGGPPRRYF
TGTGCCAGCAGTTTGGGCGGGGGGCCCCCACGTAGGTACTTC
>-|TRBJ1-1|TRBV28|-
CASSFQGSTEAFF
TGTGCCAGCAGTTTCCAAGGGAGCACTGAAGCTTTCTTT
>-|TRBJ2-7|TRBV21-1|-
CASSKPSGGTYEQYF
TGTGCCAGCAGCAAACCTAGCGGGGGGACCTACGAGCAGTACTTC
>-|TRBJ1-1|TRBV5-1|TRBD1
CASSLEQGWAFF
TGCGCCAGCAGCCTTGAACAGGGGTGGGCTTTCTTT
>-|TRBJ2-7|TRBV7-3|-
CASSLSGDYEQYF
TGTGCCAGCAGCTTAAGCGGGGATTACGAGCAGTACTTC
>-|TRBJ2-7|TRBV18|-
CASSPRSGAYEQYF
TGTGCCAGCTCACCACGGAGCGGCGCCTACGAGCAGTACTTC
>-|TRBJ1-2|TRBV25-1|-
CASSEFGRPGYGYTF
TGTGCCAGCAGTGAATTCGGCAGACCAGGGTATGGCTACACCTTC
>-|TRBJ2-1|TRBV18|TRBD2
CASSPLSLLAGGMGEQFF
TGTGCCAGCTCACCTTTAAGCCTACTAGCGGGAGGAATGGGTGAGCAGTTCTTC
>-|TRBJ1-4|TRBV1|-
CTSSQDGNKQGTENEKLFF
TGCACCAGCAGCCAAGATGGGAATAAACAGGGGACAGAGAATGAAAAACTGTTTTTT
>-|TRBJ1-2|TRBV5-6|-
CASSYGQDYGYTF
TGTGCCAGCAGCTACGGACAAGACTATGGCTACACCTTC
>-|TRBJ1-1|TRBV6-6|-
CASSYLLSGEAFF
TGTGCCAGCAGTTACCTTCTCTCCGGGGAGGCTTTCTTT
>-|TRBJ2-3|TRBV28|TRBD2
CASSQREGTDTQYF
TGTGCCAGCAGTCAGCGGGAGGGCACAGATACGCAGTATTTT
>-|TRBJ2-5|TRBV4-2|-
CASSQDLAGIQETQYF
TGTGCCAGCAGCCAAGATTTGGCGGGAATCCAAGAGACCCAGTACTTC
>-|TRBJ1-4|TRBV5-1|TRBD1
CASSLGQGSEKLFF
TGTGCCAGCAGCCTGGGACAGGGGTCTGAAAAACTGTTTTTT
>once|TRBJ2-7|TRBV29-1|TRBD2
CSVAMGSGGAYEQYF
TGCAGCGTAGCCATGGGGAGCGGGGGAGCCTACGAGCAGTACTTC
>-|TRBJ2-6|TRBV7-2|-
CASSAQAAGANVLTF
TGTGCCAGCAGCGCACAGGCGGCTGGGGCCAACGTCCTGACTTTC
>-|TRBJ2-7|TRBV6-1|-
CASSEGVYEQYF
TGTGCCAGCAGTGAAGGAGTCTACGAGCAGTACTTC
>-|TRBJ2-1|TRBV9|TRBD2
CASSVGGTSGSSYNEQFF
TGTGCCAGCAGCGTAGGGGGGACTAGCGGCAGCTCCTACAATGAGCAGTTCTTC
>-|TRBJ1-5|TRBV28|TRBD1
CASSFAGGSNQPQHF
TGTGCCAGCAGTTTTGCAGGGGGGTCCAATCAGCCCCAGCATTTT
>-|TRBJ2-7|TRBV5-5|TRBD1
CASSSGQGSVGQYF
TGTGCCAGCAGCTCCGGACAGGGGTCCGTCGGGCAGTACTTC
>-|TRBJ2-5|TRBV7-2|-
CASSFGWGVKETQYF
TGTGCCAGCAGCTTCGGTTGGGGGGTGAAAGAGACCCAGTACTTC
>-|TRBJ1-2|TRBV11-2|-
CASSLRGGQADYGYTF
TGTGCCAGCAGCTTACGGGGGGGGCAGGCAGACTATGGCTACACCTTC
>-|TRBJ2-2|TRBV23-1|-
CAPVATAGSNTGELFF
TGCGCTCCCGTCGCGACTGCCGGTTCGAACACCGGGGAGCTGTTTTTT
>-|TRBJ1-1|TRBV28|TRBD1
CASSETGTTEAFF
TGTGCCAGCAGCGAGACAGGGACCACTGAAGCTTTCTTT
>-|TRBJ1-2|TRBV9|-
CASSAFREKGYGYTF
TGTGCCAGCAGCGCCTTCCGGGAGAAGGGCTATGGCTACACCTTC
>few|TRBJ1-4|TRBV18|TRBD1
CASSRGTVSTNEKLFF
TGTGCCAGCTCACGCGGGACAGTTTCAACTAATGAAAAACTGTTTTTT
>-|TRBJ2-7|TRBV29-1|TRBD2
CSVDRASGRANEQYF
TGCAGCGTTGATAGGGCTAGCGGGAGGGCCAACGAGCAGTACTTC
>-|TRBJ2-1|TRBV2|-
CASSPDCKRFF
TGTGCCAGCAGTCCCGACTGTAAACGGTTCTTC